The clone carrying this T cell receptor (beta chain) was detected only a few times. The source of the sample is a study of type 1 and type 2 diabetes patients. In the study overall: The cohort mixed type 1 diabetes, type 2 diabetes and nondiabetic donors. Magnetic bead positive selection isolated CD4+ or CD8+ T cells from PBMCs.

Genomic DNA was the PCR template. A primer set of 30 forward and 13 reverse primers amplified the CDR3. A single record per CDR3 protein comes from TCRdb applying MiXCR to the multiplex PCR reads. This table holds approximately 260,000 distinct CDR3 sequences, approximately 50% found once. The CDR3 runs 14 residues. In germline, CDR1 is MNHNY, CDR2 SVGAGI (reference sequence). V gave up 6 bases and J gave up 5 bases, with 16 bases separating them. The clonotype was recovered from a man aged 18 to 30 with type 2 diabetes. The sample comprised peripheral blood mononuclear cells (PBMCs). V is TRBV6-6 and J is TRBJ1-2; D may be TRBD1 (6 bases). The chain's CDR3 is CASSPGQFGYGYTF. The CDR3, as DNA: TGTGCCAGCAGCCCAGGACAGTTTGGGTATGGCTACACCTTC.